This T cell receptor (beta chain) was captured in a study of T cells in tuberculosis (dated by TCRdb to about 2018). Some background on the complete study: To characterize T cells specific for the mycobacterial lipid antigen glucose monomycolate (GMM), the study used CD1B tetramers together with high-throughput TCR immunosequencing. PBMC from active tuberculosis patients were archived either before standard anti-tuberculosis treatment began or within 7 days of its start. In a South African clinical cohort, IGRA-negative adolescents, IGRA-positive adolescents with latent tuberculosis and adults with active tuberculosis were compared, with some 11 people in each group.

The investigation overall reported the following: The smaller NN-distances were partly driven by shorter CDR3-alpha lengths in active tuberculosis patients, and the difference for TCR-beta did not reach statistical significance. Active tuberculosis TCR-alpha repertoires showed smaller mean NN-distances to GMM-specific TCRs than IGRA-negative controls, suggesting clonal expansion of these TCRs. Which clinical samples got chosen depended on the availability of cryopreserved specimens, and the active tuberculosis cases were adults, whereas the controls were adolescents. With the diverse GMM-specific repertoire as input, a classifier achieved more than 85% accuracy (AUROC 0.9 to 0.95), whereas GEM motif frequencies as input gave approximately 74% accuracy.

The sample's time point label, decoded: new active TB diagnosis, blood taken before or within 7 days of starting treatment. Patients with active tuberculosis were defined as newly diagnosed, HIV-seronegative South African adults aged 18 years or older. Confirmation of active tuberculosis came from positive sputum smear microscopy and/or a positive M. tuberculosis culture. Immunosequencing of unsorted cryopreserved PBMC covered, on average, around 99,000 T cells per clinical donor. Concerning this clone: The specificity of this receptor is unknown. Per-base qualities were not stored, and no clone one base away is much larger.

From a lookup of the germline V gene, CDR1 and CDR2 are SGHAT and FQNNGV. For this chain, trimming is 4 bases at the V end and 2 bases at the J end, and the number of junction bases without a gene match is 6. From the cysteine through the phenylalanine, the CDR3 covers 15 amino acids. This entry keeps only the CDR3 DNA: 45 bases, framed from base 1. The immunoSEQ multiplex PCR assay was used to generate TCR libraries, with TCR-beta and/or TCR-alpha/delta assays applied to each sample. The amplified TCR libraries were sequenced on the Illumina high-throughput platform. On the authors' methods: Clustering and dimensionality reduction relied on pairwise TCRdist distances among GMM-specific receptors from T cells that were either sorted ex vivo or expanded in vitro. The score assigned to each clinical repertoire was mean NN-distance, meaning the average TCRdist to the nearest 10% of tetramer-positive reference sequences. GEM TCR motif frequency was computed as the fraction of unique TCRs matching known GEM sequences by V/J usage and CDR3 length. Active tuberculosis was classified by linear discriminant analysis with leave-one-out cross-validation, implemented in scikit-learn. TCRdb took over this immuneACCESS table, retaining in-frame rearrangements with V and J assigned. Such tables are incomplete; in checked studies, under half of the missing clones stem from an unresolved V gene, and the remainder is unexplained. From that table come the V and J calls and clone size; the DNA was used to work out D and trimming. The sample data list some 30,000 clones, and about 85% of these were observed just once. Of the sample, approximately 5.1% is held by the ten largest clones.

The source material was PBMCs, sampled at tuberculosis diagnosis. Recombination joined TRBV11-2 with TRBJ1-2, with TRBD1 matching 8 junction bases. The receptor was derived from an adult with tuberculosis. The DNA reads TGTGCCAGCAGCTCGACAGGGGAGAGAAACTATGGCTACACCTTC. Translated, this gives CASSSTGERNYGYTF.